This T cell receptor beta chain comes out of a study of response to subunit inactivated influenza vaccine. Overall study results and limits: With each seasonal influenza vaccination, the authors suggested, few new T cells are recruited.

MiXCR, applied by TCRdb to the RT-PCR reads, yields one record per CDR3 protein. The table has about 520,000 distinct CDR3 sequences, around 9.9% seen once. This clonotype came up a few times. Its antigen is not identified. This TCR was sampled from a man between 45 and 60 years old who received an inactivated influenza vaccine. The sequences come from PBMCs from blood, collected roughly 48 days after vaccination.

CDR3 nucleotide sequence: TGTGCCAGCAGCAACACCGGGACAGTGAACACTGAAGCTTTCTTT. This codes for CASSNTGTVNTEAFF. The chain employs TRBV28 and TRBJ1-1, with 7 bases lining up with TRBD1. This CDR3 contains 15 residues. CDR1 and CDR2 from the germline V gene are MDHEN and SYDVKM. With 6 bases clipped from V and 0 bases from J, the junction kept 7 bases outside the gene matches. The full variable domain, completed using reference TRBV28 and TRBJ1-1, is DVKVTQSSRYLVKRTGEKVFLECVQDMDHENMFWYRQDPGLGLRLIYFSYDVKMKEKGDIPEGYSVSREKKERFSLILESASTNQTSMYLCASSNTGTVNTEAFFGQGTRLTVV.